This T cell receptor (beta chain) was obtained from a study of early T cells in non-severe SARS-CoV-2 infection. TCRdb recomputed calls from the 5' RACE reads with MiXCR, one row per CDR3 protein. The sample has some 82,000 distinct CDR3 sequences; approximately 12% are singletons. This CDR3 has 13 amino acids. V lost 2 bases, J lost 2 bases, and 7 bases lay in between. The TCR comes from an adult who was a healthcare worker with PCR-confirmed SARS-CoV-2 infection or an uninfected control (not recorded which). This material consisted of whole blood, taken at baseline. J is TRBJ2-7 and V is TRBV12-3 or TRBV12-4; D unclear. Here the CDR3 reads CASSLWQAYEQYF. The CDR3 DNA is TGTGCCAGCAGTTTATGGCAGGCCTACGAGCAGTACTTC.